The 8 T cell receptor beta chains below come from one sample, sequenced in a study of blood T cell repertoires in COVID-19. The repertoire was sequenced with immunoSEQ multiplex PCR; TCRdb's copy has only in-frame clones and lacks some. The sample comprises over 200,000 clones, over 65% of which are singletons, and around 3.4% rests with the top ten. Sequenced sample: peripheral blood. The receptors were sampled from a woman over 75 with acute or convalescent COVID-19.

The chain recombines TRBV5-1 with TRBJ1-1; no clear D gene. V was trimmed by 5 bases and J by 0 bases, leaving 11 bases between them. The CDR3 is 14 amino acids. Germline-derived CDR1 and CDR2 are SGHRS and YFSETQ. In nucleotides, the CDR3 is TGCGCCAGCAGGATGGCGGTCGTGAACACTGAAGCTTTCTTT. This translates into CASRMAVVNTEAFF.

V and J are TRBV5-6 and TRBJ1-3; D not resolved. Per germline, CDR1 SGHDT and CDR2 YYEEEE. The V end was cut by 2 bases, the J end by 3 bases, with 21 bases between. The CDR3 spans 18 residues. Written as DNA, the CDR3 is TGTGCCAGCAGCTTATTGGGTGACATGTTCAGCCTTGGAAACACCATATATTTT. Its translation: CASSLLGDMFSLGNTIYF.

This chain connects TRBV6-5 to TRBJ1-5, with 9 bases identical to TRBD1. Germline V gene sequence: CDR1 MNHEY, CDR2 SVGAGI. The V gene end was trimmed by 6 bases and the J gene end by 1 base; junction bases not matched to a gene: 1. CDR3 length equals 14 residues. In nucleotides, the CDR3 is TGTGCCAGCAGAGACAGGGGGAGCAATCAGCCCCAGCATTTT. Amino acids: CASRDRGSNQPQHF.

This clone was observed a handful of times. The V gene is TRBV6-6, the J gene TRBJ1-6, with no clear D. The CDR3 runs to 13 residues. Trimming stripped 9 bases from V and 0 bases from J, with 6 bases between. Germline V gene lookup returns CDR1 MNHNY and CDR2 SVGAGI (reference sequence). In nucleotides, the CDR3 is TGTGCCAGTCGGAGCTCCTATAATTCACCCCTCCACTTT. Translated: CASRSSYNSPLHF.

The chain couples TRBV27 to TRBJ1-1; D is unresolved. This CDR3 contains 15 residues. V was clipped by 6 bases and J by 2 bases, with 16 bases between them. Germline V gene lookup returns CDR1 MNHEY and CDR2 SMNVEV (reference sequence). In nucleotides, the CDR3 is TGTGCCAGCAGCCATGGGCCCGGCATTAACACTGAAGCTTTCTTT. Translated: CASSHGPGINTEAFF.

The chain has TRBV6-5 and TRBJ2-1, with 12 bases fitting TRBD2. Per the germline V gene, CDR1 is MNHEY and CDR2 is SVGAGI. The CDR3 is 16 residues long. V trimming: 0 bases; J trimming: 5 bases; junction bases outside the gene matches: 2. The CDR3 DNA is TGTGCCAGCAGTTACTCACTAGCGGGGGGACACAATGAGCAGTTCTTC. Its protein product is CASSYSLAGGHNEQFF.

V is TRBV25-1 and J is TRBJ2-2; 7 bases align to TRBD2. Trimming took 3 bases from V and 1 from J; bases not matched to a gene: 2. This CDR3 comprises 15 residues. Germline values: CDR1 MGHDK, CDR2 SYGVNS. DNA of the CDR3: TGTGCCAGCAGTGATCCTAGCGGGAACACCGGGGAGCTGTTTTTT. It yields the protein CASSDPSGNTGELFF.

CDR3 coding DNA: TGCGCCAGCAGCTTGGGGACTAGCGGATACACCGGGGAGCTGTTTTTT. As protein: CASSLGTSGYTGELFF. The V and J genes are TRBV5-1 and TRBJ2-2; 10 bases line up with TRBD2. J gave up 3 bases and V 0 bases, and 2 bases lay outside the gene matches. Germline CDR1 reads SGHRS; CDR2 reads YFSETQ. The CDR3 sequence is 16 residues long.